This T cell receptor (beta chain) was retrieved from a study of cytomegalovirus exposure and HLA in healthy donors. The study's findings and limits: First-cohort TCR clusters tended to co-occur in the approximately 120 validation repertoires, a later analysis found. Reports credit the classifier with highly specific, highly sensitive diagnosis of cytomegalovirus status. According to the study, 160 or so TCR beta chains were cytomegalovirus-associated. Some public TCRs appeared in many individuals, while most sequences were rare.

The CDR3 is 15 amino acids. Germline V lookup: CDR1 MNHNS, CDR2 SASEGT. Trimming cost V 3 bases and J 0 bases, with 11 bases left between them. A word on this clone: Its antigen is not known.

Only in-frame clones appear in the TCRdb table, and some are missing; sequencing was by immunoSEQ multiplex PCR. The table includes roughly 80,000 clones, approximately 91% detected once. This receptor was identified in a man aged 25-40 years in good health and CMV-seronegative. The chain links TRBV6-1 to TRBJ1-1; a weak D match, TRBD1 (5 bases). Source material: PBMCs. In nucleotides, the CDR3 is TGTGCCAGCAGTGATCGGGGGATCATGAACACTGAAGCTTTCTTT. It codes for CASSDRGIMNTEAFF.